Below, 3 T cell receptor beta chains from the same sample are listed, as sequenced in a study of identical twins. Using its own MiXCR run on the 5' RACE reads, TCRdb lists one record per CDR3 protein. There are some 590,000 distinct CDR3 sequences in the sample; roughly 9.9% occur only once, and under 3.5% lies in the top ten. These data were likewise used in another study, on yellow fever vaccine responses in identical twins.

What was sequenced was PBMCs. Every receptor here comes from a woman aged 18-29 years in good health.

This sequence joins TRBV5-4 and TRBJ2-5; D is perhaps TRBD1 or TRBD2 (7 bases each). Trimming left V 4 bases short and J 5 bases short, with 24 bases between. The CDR3 is 17 residues long. The germline V gene encodes CDR1 SGHNT and CDR2 YYREEE (reference sequence). This CDR3 is CASSPGGRGGAQETQYF. The CDR3 region has the DNA TGTGCCAGCAGCCCGGGAGGTCGAGGGGGCGCACAGGAGACCCAGTACTTC.

Many counts were recorded for this clonotype. The rearrangement joins TRBV5-1 to TRBJ2-1; possibly TRBD2 for D (6 bases). V lost 3 bases, J lost 5 bases, and 15 bases lay in between. CDR3 size: 15 residues. The germline CDR1 and CDR2 sequences are SGHRS and YFSETQ. Here the CDR3 DNA reads TGCGCCAGCAGCTCCCTCGTAGCGGCAAACAATGAGCAGTTCTTC. This gives the protein CASSSLVAANNEQFF.

V gene TRBV20-1 combines with J gene TRBJ2-2, with 10 bases identical to TRBD1. Germline V gives CDR1 DFQATT, CDR2 SNEGSKA (reference sequence). The CDR3 loop spans 15 amino acids. V lost 2 bases and J lost 5; bases outside the gene matches: 5. Here the CDR3 DNA reads TGCAGTGCTAGATCCGGGACAGGGGTAACCGGGGAGCTGTTTTTT. Its translation is CSARSGTGVTGELFF.